The source of this TCR beta chain is a study of T cells after posttransplantation cyclophosphamide. Sampled 1 year posttransplant, controls received myeloablative marrow transplants, methotrexate and a calcineurin inhibitor. There are 13 residues in the CDR3. V dropped 5 bases and J dropped 2 bases, with 10 bases sitting between them. Germline V gene lookup returns CDR1 SEHNR and CDR2 FQNEAQ (reference sequence). Assay: immunoSEQ multiplex PCR; the TCRdb copy retains only in-frame clones and omits some. Among roughly 19,000 clones listed, approximately 92% were seen once. The specimen was PBMCs, collected less than 400 days after allogeneic stem cell transplant with calcineurin inhibitor and methotrexate. The chain joins TRBV7-9 to TRBJ2-7; D possibly corresponds to TRBD1 (6 bases). This TCR came from a female patient aged 25-39 years who received an allogeneic stem cell transplant from an unrelated donor, was CMV-positive, and had acute and chronic GVHD. Part of the T cells may come from the graft donor. CDR3 region: CASSSRTAYEQYF. The CDR3 nucleotides read TGTGCCAGCAGCAGCCGGACAGCCTACGAGCAGTACTTC.